These 17 T cell receptor beta chains were sequenced from one sample in a study of blood T cell repertoires in COVID-19. Sequenced by immunoSEQ multiplex PCR; TCRdb stores in-frame clones only, minus some. The table lists 250,000 to 300,000 clones, more than 70% of them singletons. What was sequenced was peripheral blood. These TCRs come from a woman in her twenties or thirties who had recovered from COVID-19.

The V gene is TRBV6-5, the J gene TRBJ1-5, with TRBD1 matching over 7 bases. CDR3 length equals 14 residues. Germline V gives CDR1 MNHEY, CDR2 SVGAGI. Losses at the gene ends were 7 bases for V and 0 bases for J; bases not matched to a gene: 3. The CDR3 DNA is TGTGCCAGCACAGGGGGGAATAGCAATCAGCCCCAGCATTTT. Amino acids: CASTGGNSNQPQHF.

The chain couples TRBV4-1 to TRBJ2-3, with 11 bases fitting TRBD2. Trimming removed 4 bases from V and 2 bases from J; junction bases left unmatched: 8. The CDR3 spans 17 residues. Germline V gene data show CDR1 as MGHRA and CDR2 as YSYEKL. In DNA form, the CDR3 reads TGCGCCAGCAGCCCTACGACTAGCGGGGTGATCACAGATACGCAGTATTTT. It specifies CASSPTTSGVITDTQYF.

The chain employs TRBV7-9 and TRBJ1-1; maybe TRBD1 (5 bases). Trimming stripped 2 bases from V and 4 bases from J, with 11 bases between. The germline V gene has CDR1 SEHNR and CDR2 FQNEAQ (reference sequence). CDR3 size: 14 residues. CDR3 residues: CASSLTGGITEAFF. The CDR3 nucleotides are TGTGCCAGCAGCTTAACAGGAGGGATCACTGAAGCTTTCTTT.

The chain is built from TRBV2 and TRBJ1-1; D call uncertain. V lost 7 bases and J 10 bases, leaving 19 bases between the germline ends. Germline CDR1 is SNHLY and CDR2 is FYNNEI. This CDR3 is 13 amino acids long. Here the CDR3 DNA reads TGTGCCAGCACGTCCGAGGGTTCCGCTTTAGCTTTCTTT. Translation: CASTSEGSALAFF.

The chain recombines TRBV5-1 with TRBJ1-2; 10 bases match TRBD1. From germline, CDR1 is SGHRS and CDR2 YFSETQ. V gave up 1 base and J gave up 6 bases; unmatched junction bases: 3. The CDR3 covers 14 residues. The CDR3 DNA is TGCGCCAGCAGCTTGAGGGGGACAGGGGATGGCTACACCTTC. Encoded protein: CASSLRGTGDGYTF.

CDR3 DNA sequence: TGTGCCAGCAGTGAAGCTGAGAGCAATCAGCCCCAGCATTTT. Its translation is CASSEAESNQPQHF. The chain joins TRBV2 to TRBJ1-5; D remains ambiguous. V was trimmed by 0 bases and J by 1 base, leaving 4 bases between them. The CDR3 spans 14 residues. The germline gives CDR1 SNHLY, CDR2 FYNNEI.

In its sample, this clone was seen a few times. The chain links TRBV7-2 to TRBJ1-3; possibly TRBD1 for D (5 bases). The germline V gene has CDR1 SGHTA and CDR2 FQGNSA. The CDR3 totals 15 residues. V was trimmed by 3 bases and J by 2 bases, leaving 11 bases between them. The CDR3 here is CASSLGGWAGNTIYF. CDR3 sequence (DNA): TGTGCCAGCAGCTTGGGGGGGTGGGCTGGAAACACCATATATTTT.

The rearrangement links TRBV10-3 to TRBJ1-5; D perhaps matches TRBD1 (5 bases). V gave up 0 bases and J gave up 7 bases, with 7 bases separating them. Germline V gives CDR1 ENHRY, CDR2 SYGVKD. The CDR3 is 13 residues long. CDR3 protein: CAISESRGQPQHF. The DNA for the CDR3 is TGTGCCATCAGTGAGTCTAGGGGACAGCCCCAGCATTTT.

This clone was observed a single time. This chain uses TRBV7-8 with TRBJ1-2; a possible D gene is TRBD1 (6 bases). The CDR3 contains 15 residues. CDR1 is SGHVS, CDR2 FQNEAQ, per germline. V was cut by 1 base and J by 4 bases, with 13 bases left in between. DNA of the CDR3: TGTGCCAGCAGCTTAGGGGGACACGGCTTCTATGGCTACACCTTC. Its translation: CASSLGGHGFYGYTF.

This chain connects TRBV11-3 to TRBJ2-5, with TRBD2 matching 9 bases. Trimming took 1 base from V and 6 from J; bases not matched to a gene: 9. The CDR3 runs to 16 residues. The V gene's germline CDR1 is SGHNT and CDR2 YENEEA. The CDR3 sequence is CASSLGGGGAPKTQYF. The CDR3 DNA follows: TGTGCCAGCAGCTTAGGGGGCGGGGGGGCCCCAAAGACCCAGTACTTC.

This clone was counted a few times. The V call is TRBV7-9, the J call TRBJ1-2; possibly TRBD1 for D (6 bases). V lost 5 bases, J lost 2 bases, and 24 bases lay in between. This CDR3 contains 18 residues. The germline V gene encodes CDR1 SEHNR and CDR2 FQNEAQ (reference sequence). CDR3 sequence (DNA): TGTGCCAGCAGCCCCGGACAGCCTAGAAGACCCATAAACTATGGCTACACCTTC. It specifies CASSPGQPRRPINYGYTF.

The rearrangement joins TRBV29-1 to TRBJ1-2, with TRBD1 matching 7 bases. CDR1 is SQVTM and CDR2 is ANQGSEA in the germline V gene. The CDR3 has 13 residues. V lost 0 bases, J lost 3 bases, and 1 base stayed unmatched. The CDR3, as DNA: TGCAGCGTTGAAGATCAGGGGGACTATGGCTACACCTTC. Its protein is CSVEDQGDYGYTF. Drawing the rest from reference TRBV29-1 and TRBJ1-2, the complete variable domain is SAVISQKPSRDICQRGTSLTIQCQVDSQVTMMFWYRQQPGQSLTLIATANQGSEATYESGFVIDKFPISRPNLTFSTLTVSNMSPEDSSIYLCSVEDQGDYGYTFGSGTRLTVV.

V and J are TRBV4-1 and TRBJ2-7, with a tentative D call TRBD2 (7 bases). This CDR3 comprises 15 residues. Germline V gene lookup returns CDR1 MGHRA and CDR2 YSYEKL. With 1 base removed from V and 1 base from J, the gap between germline ends came to 11 bases. CDR3 protein: CASSQAGGQSYEQYF. CDR3 in DNA: TGCGCCAGCAGCCAAGCCGGGGGGCAATCCTACGAGCAGTACTTC.

The rearrangement uses TRBV15 and TRBJ2-3, with 9 positions matching TRBD2. The germline gives CDR1 LNHNV, CDR2 YYDKDF (reference sequence). V lost 1 base, J lost 1 base, and 0 bases stayed unmatched. The CDR3 spans 15 residues. The CDR3 DNA is TGTGCCACCAGCAGAGGCGGGGGGGGCACAGATACGCAGTATTTT. Amino acids: CATSRGGGGTDTQYF.

The chain uses TRBV28 and TRBJ1-2; 10 bases agree with TRBD1. Germline assignment: CDR1 MDHEN and CDR2 SYDVKM. With V trimmed by 6 bases and J by 8 bases, 6 bases remained unmatched. This CDR3 region has 13 residues. CDR3 DNA: TGTGCCAGCAGCCGACAGGGGGCTGAAGGCTACACCTTC. Residues: CASSRQGAEGYTF.

V usage is TRBV12-3 or TRBV12-4 and J usage is TRBJ2-2; perhaps TRBD1 as D (6 bases). V was cut by 4 bases and J by 6 bases, with 9 bases left in between. This CDR3 is built from 13 residues. CDR3 DNA: TGTGCCAGCAGTTCTTACAGGGCCGGGGAGCTGTTTTTT. Translating gives CASSSYRAGELFF.

CDR3 sequence reads: CASSPLGAGGYNEQFF. As DNA, the CDR3 is TGTGCCAGCAGCCCCCTCGGAGCGGGGGGCTACAATGAGCAGTTCTTC. V gene TRBV5-6 combines with J gene TRBJ2-1; 9 bases agree with TRBD2. Germline V gives CDR1 SGHDT, CDR2 YYEEEE. Germline trimming cut 4 bases from V and 3 bases from J; bases unmatched to any gene: 8. This CDR3 contains 16 residues.